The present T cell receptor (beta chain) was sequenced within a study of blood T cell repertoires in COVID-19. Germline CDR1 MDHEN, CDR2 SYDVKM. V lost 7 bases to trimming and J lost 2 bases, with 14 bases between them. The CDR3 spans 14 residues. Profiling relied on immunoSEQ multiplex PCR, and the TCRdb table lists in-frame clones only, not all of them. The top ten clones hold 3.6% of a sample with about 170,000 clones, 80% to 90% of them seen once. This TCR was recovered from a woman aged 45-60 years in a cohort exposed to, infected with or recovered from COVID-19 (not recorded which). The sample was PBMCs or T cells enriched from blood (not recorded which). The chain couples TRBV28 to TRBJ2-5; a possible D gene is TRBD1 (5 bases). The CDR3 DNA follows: TGTGCCAGCACGCGACCAGGGATTCAAGAGACCCAGTACTTC. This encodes CASTRPGIQETQYF.